One and the same sample provided the 2 T cell receptor beta chains below, sequenced in a study of T and B cells in COVID-19 patients. Blood genomic DNA input for TRB amplification was about 250-500 ng. TRB rearrangements were amplified by multiplex PCR with BIOMED2 TRB-A/B primers. In TCRdb, the multiplex PCR reads were re-called with MiXCR into one record per CDR3 protein. The sample has roughly 21,000 distinct CDR3 sequences; approximately 30% are singletons. Sequencing was done on a sample of blood. These receptors were collected from a human donor who had recovered from COVID-19.

By its share, this clonotype is medium-sized (0.01 to 0.1%). The chain couples TRBV30 to TRBJ2-1; D remains ambiguous. Germline loops: CDR1 GTSNPN, CDR2 SVGIG (reference sequence). CDR3 size: 12 residues. V was shortened by 1 base and J by 10 bases, with 11 bases between the two germline ends. The CDR3 nucleotides are TGTGCCTGGAGTGCCTCGGTGAGGGAGCAGTTCTTC. It specifies CAWSASVREQFF.

The chain recombines TRBV12-3 or TRBV12-4 with TRBJ1-5, with D possibly TRBD1 on 6 matching bases. The ends were cut back, 6 bases at V and 9 bases at J, with 12 bases in the middle. The CDR3 runs 12 residues. In nucleotides, the CDR3 is TGTGCCAGCAGCCCGACAGGCGGGCCCCAGCATTTT. It yields the protein CASSPTGGPQHF.